Listed below are T cell receptor beta chains from one sample, sequenced in a study of T cell responses to AZD1222 COVID-19 vaccine. Only in-frame clones appear in the TCRdb table, and some are missing; sequencing was by immunoSEQ multiplex PCR. In the table there are about 110,000 clones, nearly 90% of which are singletons. This sample comprised peripheral blood, obtained on day 0 of AZD1222 vaccination. These receptors all come from an adult in good health. Both conserved end residues are part of each CDR3. D genes are given only for firm matches. Size is stated for part of the rows, as once, few or many counts, or as a class when the clone is expanded.

TRBJ1-6 | 13 | . | TRBV28 | TRBD1 | CASSSQDRSPLHF | TGTGCCAGCAGTTCCCAGGACAGGTCACCCCTCCACTTT
TRBJ2-3 | 15 | . | TRBV15 | . | CATSSLDAAVDTQYF | TGTGCCACCAGCAGTCTCGACGCGGCCGTGGATACGCAGTATTTT
TRBJ1-1 | 14 | . | TRBV19 | . | CASSPRGLNTEAFF | TGTGCCAGTAGCCCCAGGGGCCTGAACACTGAAGCTTTCTTT
TRBJ2-2 | 16 | . | TRBV6-5 | . | CASSYASGTAAGELFF | TGTGCCAGCAGTTACGCTAGTGGAACAGCCGCCGGGGAGCTGTTTTTT
TRBJ1-6 | 15 | . | TRBV2 | TRBD1 | CASSETGQGNSPLHF | TGTGCCAGCAGTGAAACGGGACAGGGTAATTCACCCCTCCACTTT
TRBJ1-1 | 13 | . | TRBV6-2/TRBV6-3 | . | CASSYSGGTEAFF | TGTGCCAGCAGTTACTCGGGGGGCACTGAAGCTTTCTTT
TRBJ1-2 | 16 | . | TRBV6-6 | TRBD1 | CASSYPADRARDGYTF | TGTGCCAGCAGTTACCCAGCGGACAGGGCCAGGGATGGCTACACCTTC
TRBJ2-7 | 14 | . | TRBV28 | . | CASSTSGPSYEQYF | .
TRBJ1-5 | 14 | . | TRBV19 | TRBD1 | CASSLTGVNQPQHF | TGTGCCAGTAGTTTAACAGGGGTCAATCAGCCCCAGCATTTT
TRBJ2-3 | 13 | . | TRBV7-2 | . | CASSLTRPDTQYF | TGTGCCAGCAGCTTAACTCGACCTGATACGCAGTATTTT
TRBJ2-5 | 16 | . | TRBV3-1/TRBV3-2 | TRBD2 | CASSQEGRTSEQTQYF | TGTGCCAGCAGCCAAGAGGGTAGGACTAGCGAACAGACCCAGTACTTC
TRBJ2-7 | 18 | once | TRBV5-4 | TRBD2 | CATARGGLAGEPTYEQYF | TGTGCCACCGCTCGCGGAGGACTAGCGGGGGAGCCTACCTACGAGCAGTACTTC
TRBJ1-1 | 14 | . | TRBV5-1 | . | CASRPGTVNTEAFF | TGCGCCAGCCGTCCCGGGACCGTTAACACTGAAGCTTTCTTT
TRBJ2-7 | 15 | . | TRBV9 | . | CASSVDSGPSYEQYF | TGTGCCAGCAGCGTTGACAGTGGGCCCTCCTACGAGCAGTACTTC
TRBJ1-3 | 16 | . | TRBV28 | TRBD1 | CASSSTGQQMGNTIYF | TGTGCCAGCAGTTCCACGGGACAGCAAATGGGAAACACCATATATTTT
TRBJ1-2 | 16 | . | TRBV4-3 | TRBD1 | CASSQEGQGAFRGYTF | TGCGCCAGCAGCCAAGAGGGACAGGGGGCTTTTCGGGGCTACACCTTC
TRBJ1-4 | 17 | . | TRBV4-2 | TRBD1 | CASSHQGVLSIDEKLFF | TGTGCCAGCAGCCACCAGGGGGTGCTAAGTATTGATGAAAAACTGTTTTTT
TRBJ1-6 | 14 | . | TRBV5-1 | . | CASSLEGGLSPLHF | TGCGCCAGCAGCTTGGAGGGGGGACTTTCACCCCTCCACTTT
TRBJ2-7 | 15 | . | TRBV4-3 | . | CASSQDHGGSDEQYF | TGCGCCAGCAGCCAAGATCATGGGGGAAGTGACGAGCAGTACTTC
TRBJ1-1 | 13 | few | TRBV29-1 | TRBD1 | CTAWTGRGTEAFF | TGCACCGCATGGACAGGACGAGGCACTGAAGCTTTCTTT
TRBJ1-1 | 14 | . | TRBV2 | TRBD1 | CASRTGYGNTEAFF | TGTGCCAGCAGGACAGGGTATGGGAACACTGAAGCTTTCTTT
TRBJ2-5 | 16 | . | TRBV6-6 | TRBD1 | CASRFGTGVIQETQYF | TGTGCCAGCAGATTTGGGACAGGGGTTATCCAAGAGACCCAGTACTTC
TRBJ1-4 | 14 | . | TRBV11-2 | . | CASRKHATNEKLFF | TGTGCCAGCAGAAAACACGCAACTAATGAAAAACTGTTTTTT